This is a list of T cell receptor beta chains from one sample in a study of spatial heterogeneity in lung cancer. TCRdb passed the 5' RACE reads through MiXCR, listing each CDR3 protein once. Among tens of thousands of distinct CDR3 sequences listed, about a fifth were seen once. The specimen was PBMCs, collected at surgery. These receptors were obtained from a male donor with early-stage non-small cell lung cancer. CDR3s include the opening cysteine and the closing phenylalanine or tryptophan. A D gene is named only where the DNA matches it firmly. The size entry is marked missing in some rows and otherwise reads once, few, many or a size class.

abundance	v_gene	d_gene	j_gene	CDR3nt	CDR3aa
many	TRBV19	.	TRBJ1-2	TGTGCCTCTACAAAACCCGAGTCGGGGGCGGGCGGCTACACCTTC	CASTKPESGAGGYTF
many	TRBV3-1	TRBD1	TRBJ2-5	TGTGCCAGCAGCAAGACAGGGGGCGTCCCGGAGACCCAGTACTTC	CASSKTGGVPETQYF
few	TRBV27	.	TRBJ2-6	TGTGCCGGGCGGAGTGCCGGGGCCAACGTCCTGACTTTC	CAGRSAGANVLTF
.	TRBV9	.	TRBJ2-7	TGTGCCAGCAGCGTAGGTGACAGTCCGGGCTACGAGCAGTACTTC	CASSVGDSPGYEQYF
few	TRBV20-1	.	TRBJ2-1	TGCAGTGCTAGAGATATCTATGAGCAGTTCTTC	CSARDIYEQFF
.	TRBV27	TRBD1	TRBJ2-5	TGTGCCAGCGGACTGACAGGGGGCTGGGAGACCCAGTACTTC	CASGLTGGWETQYF
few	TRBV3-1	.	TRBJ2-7	TGTGCCAGCAGCCAAGCCCCCAAGCCCGAGCAGTACTTC	CASSQAPKPEQYF
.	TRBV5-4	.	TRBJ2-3	TGTGCCGTTCAAGGGGCGGGGAACCCCGCAGATACGCAGTATTTT	CAVQGAGNPADTQYF
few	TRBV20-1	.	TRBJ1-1	TGCAGGGGTCAAAAGGGCAACACTGAAGCTTTCTTT	CRGQKGNTEAFF
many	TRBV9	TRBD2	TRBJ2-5	TGTGCCAGCAGCGTTAGCGGGGGGGTTGAGACCCAGTACTTC	CASSVSGGVETQYF
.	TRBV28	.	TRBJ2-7	TGTGCCAGCAGTCGTACTAGTCCCTACGAGCAGTACTTC	CASSRTSPYEQYF
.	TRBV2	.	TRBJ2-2	TGTGCCAGCAGTCCCCACAGGGAACGAGCCGGGGAGCTGTTTTTT	CASSPHRERAGELFF
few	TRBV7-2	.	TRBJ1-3	TGTGCCAGCAGCTCCGGGGTTAACACTGGCATATATTTT	CASSSGVNTGIYF
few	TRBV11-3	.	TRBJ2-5	TGTGCCAGCAGCTTTCCCGGGACTCAAGAGACCCAGTACTTC	CASSFPGTQETQYF
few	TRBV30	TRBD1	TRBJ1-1	TGTGCCTGGAGCGAATGGACAGGGGTGGATTCGAACACTGAAGCTTTCTTT	CAWSEWTGVDSNTEAFF
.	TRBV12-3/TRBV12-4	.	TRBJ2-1	TGTGCCAGCAGTTTTAGGCGGAAGAGCTCCTACAATGAGCAGTTCTTC	CASSFRRKSSYNEQFF
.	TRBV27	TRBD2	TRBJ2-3	TGTGCCACGGGACCAACTAGCGGTCCTTGGGATACGCAGTATTTT	CATGPTSGPWDTQYF
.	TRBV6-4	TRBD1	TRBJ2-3	TGTGCCAGCAGTGACAGGACAGGACAAGATACGCAGTATTTT	CASSDRTGQDTQYF
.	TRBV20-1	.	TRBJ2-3	TGCAGTGCTAGAGGCTACGGCGGGGGCCTCGCGGTCACAGATACGCAGTATTTT	CSARGYGGGLAVTDTQYF
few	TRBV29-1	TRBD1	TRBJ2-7	TGCAGCGTTAAGGGAGCCGTGGGGGGACAGGGCCCCTACGAGCAGTACTTC	CSVKGAVGGQGPYEQYF
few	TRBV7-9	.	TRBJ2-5	TGTGCCAGCAGCTTAATGCGTGAGATCCAGTACTTC	CASSLMREIQYF
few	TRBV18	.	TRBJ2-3	TGTGCCAGCTCACCACCAAGGACATACCTCACAGATACGCAGTATTTT	CASSPPRTYLTDTQYF
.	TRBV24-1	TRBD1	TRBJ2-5	TGTGCCACCAGTGATCCGACAGGGCCCCAAGAGACCCAGTACTTC	CATSDPTGPQETQYF
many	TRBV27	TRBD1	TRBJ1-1	TGTGCCAGCAGCGACGGGACAGTGAGTACTGAAGCTTTCTTT	CASSDGTVSTEAFF
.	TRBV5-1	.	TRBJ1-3	TGCGCCAGCAGCCTTACGGGGGTCTCTGGAAACACCATATATTTT	CASSLTGVSGNTIYF
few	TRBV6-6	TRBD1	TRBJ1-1	TGTGCCAGCATCTTAGACAGGGCGAACACTGAAGCTTTCTTT	CASILDRANTEAFF
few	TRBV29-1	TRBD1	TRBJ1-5	TGCAGCGTTTTGACAGGGCCTAAGGCCCAGCATTTT	CSVLTGPKAQHF
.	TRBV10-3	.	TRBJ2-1	TGTGCCATCAGTGAAGCACTAGCCGTTAACAATGAGCAGTTCTTC	CAISEALAVNNEQFF
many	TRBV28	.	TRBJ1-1	TGTGCCAGCAGTTTATCGGGTAACACTGAAGCTTTCTTT	CASSLSGNTEAFF
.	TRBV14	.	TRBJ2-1	TGTGCCAGCAGCCAAGTCGGTAGCGCCCAGGGGGGCAATGAGCAGTTCTTC	CASSQVGSAQGGNEQFF
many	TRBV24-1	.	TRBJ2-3	TGTGCCACCAGTGAAAGAGTAGCGGCCACAGATACGCAGTATTTT	CATSERVAATDTQYF
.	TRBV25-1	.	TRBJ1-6	TGTGCCAGCAGTGAGTTCTCGACAGCTGAAGATTCACCCCTCCACTTT	CASSEFSTAEDSPLHF
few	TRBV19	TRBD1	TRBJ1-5	TGTGCCAGTACGAAGAGACAGGGGAATCAGCCCCAGCATTTT	CASTKRQGNQPQHF
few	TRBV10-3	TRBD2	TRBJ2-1	TGTGCCATCAGTTTAGCGGGGCAAGGGGATGAGCAGTTCTTC	CAISLAGQGDEQFF
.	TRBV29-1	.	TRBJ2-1	TGCAGCGTCCCCTCGGGGGCCTCCTCCTACAATGAGCAGTTCTTC	CSVPSGASSYNEQFF
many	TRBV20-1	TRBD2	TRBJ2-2	TGCAGTGCTCCTAGCGGGAACTCCGGGGAGCTGTTTTTT	CSAPSGNSGELFF
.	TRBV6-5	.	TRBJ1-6	TGTGCCAGCAGCCTAGACAGGAATTCACCCCTCCACTTT	CASSLDRNSPLHF
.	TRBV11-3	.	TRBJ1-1	TGTGCCAGCAGCTTTAGGCAGACAAACACTGAAGCTTTCTTT	CASSFRQTNTEAFF
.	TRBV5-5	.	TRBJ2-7	TGTGCCAGCAGCTTGGAGCTAGCCACTTACTACGAGCAGTACTTC	CASSLELATYYEQYF
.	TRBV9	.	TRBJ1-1	TGTGCCAGCAGCGCCGACACAAGATCTGAAGCTTTCTTT	CASSADTRSEAFF
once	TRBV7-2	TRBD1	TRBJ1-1	TGTGCCAGCAGCTTCGACAGGGGGAACACTGAAGCTTTCTTT	CASSFDRGNTEAFF
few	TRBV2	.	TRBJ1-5	TGTGCCAGCAGTGAAGCCAGGACACAGAGGAATCAGCCCCAGCATTTT	CASSEARTQRNQPQHF
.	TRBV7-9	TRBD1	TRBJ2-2	TGTGCCAGCAGCATCCGGTGGGACAGGGTGGAGCTGTTTTTT	CASSIRWDRVELFF
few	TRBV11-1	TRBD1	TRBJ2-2	TGTGCCAGCAGCTTGGACAGGGAGGCCGGGGAGCTGTTTTTT	CASSLDREAGELFF
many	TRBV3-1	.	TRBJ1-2	TGTGCCAGCAGCCAATCCTTGGGGAGTCATGGCTACACCTTC	CASSQSLGSHGYTF